This T cell receptor beta chain stems from a study of shared clonotypes between healthy human individuals. About the study: Three plates were used per donor for CD4 naive, three for CD4 memory, two for CD8 naive and one for CD8 memory.

This CDR3 is built from 14 residues. The germline V gene has CDR1 MNHEY and CDR2 SMNVEV (reference sequence). The trim removed 3 bases at V and 5 bases at J, leaving 3 bases unmatched. TCRdb's copy holds only in-frame clones and misses some; the assay was immunoSEQ multiplex PCR. The table lists about 700,000 clones, 92% of them singletons. The naive CD8 fraction comprised CD45RO-negative cells positively selected for CCR7 and excluded terminally differentiated effector memory CD45RA+ cells. Sequenced material: naive CD8+ T cells sorted from blood. The chain joins TRBV27 to TRBJ2-4; 8 bases are a match to TRBD2. This sequence was found in a man aged 30 to 39 in good health. The CDR3 is CASSFGGAENIQYF. The CDR3 region has the DNA TGTGCCAGCAGTTTCGGGGGGGCCGAAAACATTCAGTACTTC.